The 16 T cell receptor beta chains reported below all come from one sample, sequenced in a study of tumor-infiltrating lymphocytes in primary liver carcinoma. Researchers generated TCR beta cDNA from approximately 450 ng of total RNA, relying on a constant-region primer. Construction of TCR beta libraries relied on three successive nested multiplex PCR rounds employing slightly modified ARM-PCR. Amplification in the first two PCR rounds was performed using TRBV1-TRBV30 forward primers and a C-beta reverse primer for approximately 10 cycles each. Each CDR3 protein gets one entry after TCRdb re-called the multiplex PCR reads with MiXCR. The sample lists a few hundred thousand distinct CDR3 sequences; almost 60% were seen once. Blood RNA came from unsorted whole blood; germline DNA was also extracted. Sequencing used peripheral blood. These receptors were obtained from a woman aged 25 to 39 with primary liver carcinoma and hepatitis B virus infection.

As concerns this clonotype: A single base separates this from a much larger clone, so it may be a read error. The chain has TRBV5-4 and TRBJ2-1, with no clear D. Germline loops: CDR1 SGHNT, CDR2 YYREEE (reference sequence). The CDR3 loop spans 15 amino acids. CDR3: CTSSLGSMPYNEQFF. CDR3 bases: TGTACCAGCAGCTTGGGTAGTATGCCCTACAATGAGCAGTTCTTC.

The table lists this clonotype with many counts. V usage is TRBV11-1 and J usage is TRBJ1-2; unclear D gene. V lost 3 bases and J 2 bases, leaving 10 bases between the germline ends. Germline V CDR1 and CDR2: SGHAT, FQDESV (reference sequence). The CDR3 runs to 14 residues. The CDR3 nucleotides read TGTGCCAGCAGCTTTCTAACGGGGAACTATGGCTACACCTTC. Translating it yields CASSFLTGNYGYTF. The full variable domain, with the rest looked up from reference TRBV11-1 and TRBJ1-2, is EAEVAQSPRYKITEKSQAVAFWCDPISGHATLYWYRQILGQGPELLVQFQDESVVDDSQLPKDRFSAERLKGVDSTLKIQPAELGDSAMYLCASSFLTGNYGYTFGSGTRLTVV.

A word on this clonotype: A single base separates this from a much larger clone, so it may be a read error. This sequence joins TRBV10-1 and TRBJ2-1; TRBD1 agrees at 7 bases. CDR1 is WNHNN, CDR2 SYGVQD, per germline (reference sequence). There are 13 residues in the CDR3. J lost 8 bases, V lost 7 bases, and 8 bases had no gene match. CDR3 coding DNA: TGCGCCAGCACGGACAGGTTACTTCATGAGCAGTTCTTC. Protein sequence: CASTDRLLHEQFF.

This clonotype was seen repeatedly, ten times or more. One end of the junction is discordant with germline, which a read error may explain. For the CDR3, the DNA is TGTGCCAGCAGACTTACAGGAAACACCGAAGCTTTCTTT. This gives the protein CASRLTGNTEAFF. V usage is TRBV6-5 and J usage is TRBJ1-1; maybe TRBD1 (5 bases). CDR1 and CDR2 (germline): MNHEY, SVGAGI. This CDR3 has 13 amino acids.

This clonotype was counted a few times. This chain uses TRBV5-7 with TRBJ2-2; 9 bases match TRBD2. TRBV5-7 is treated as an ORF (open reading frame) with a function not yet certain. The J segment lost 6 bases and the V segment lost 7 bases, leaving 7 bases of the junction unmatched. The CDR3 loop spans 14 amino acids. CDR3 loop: CASSGLASAGELFF. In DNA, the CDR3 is TGTGCCAGCTCGGGACTAGCTTCGGCCGGGGAGCTGTTTTTT.

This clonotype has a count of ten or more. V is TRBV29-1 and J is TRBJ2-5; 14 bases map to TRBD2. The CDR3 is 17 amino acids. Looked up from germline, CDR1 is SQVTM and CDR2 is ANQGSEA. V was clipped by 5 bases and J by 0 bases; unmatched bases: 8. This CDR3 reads CSVWGLAGAHNQETQYF. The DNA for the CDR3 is TGCAGCGTTTGGGGACTAGCGGGAGCGCATAACCAAGAGACCCAGTACTTC. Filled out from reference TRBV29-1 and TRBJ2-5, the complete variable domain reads SAVISQKPSRDICQRGTSLTIQCQVDSQVTMMFWYRQQPGQSLTLIATANQGSEATYESGFVIDKFPISRPNLTFSTLTVSNMSPEDSSIYLCSVWGLAGAHNQETQYFGPGTRLLVL.

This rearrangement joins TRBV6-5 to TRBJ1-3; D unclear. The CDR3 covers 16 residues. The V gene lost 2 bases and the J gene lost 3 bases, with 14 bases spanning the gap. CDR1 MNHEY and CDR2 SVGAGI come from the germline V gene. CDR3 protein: CASSYGKARFGNTIYF. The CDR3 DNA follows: TGTGCCAGCAGTTACGGGAAAGCGAGGTTTGGAAACACCATATATTTT.

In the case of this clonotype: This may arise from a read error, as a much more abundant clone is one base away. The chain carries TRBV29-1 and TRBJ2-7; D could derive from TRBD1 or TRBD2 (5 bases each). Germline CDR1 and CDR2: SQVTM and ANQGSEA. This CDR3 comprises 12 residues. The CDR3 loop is CCVERDAYEQYF. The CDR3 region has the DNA TGCTGCGTTGAACGGGACGCTTACGAGCAGTACTTC.

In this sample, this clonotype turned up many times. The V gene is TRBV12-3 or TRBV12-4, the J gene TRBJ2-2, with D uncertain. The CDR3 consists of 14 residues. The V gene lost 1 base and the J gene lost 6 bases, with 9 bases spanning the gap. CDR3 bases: TGTGCCAGCAGTTTAGGGCACGGACCCGGGGAGCTGTTTTTT. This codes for CASSLGHGPGELFF.

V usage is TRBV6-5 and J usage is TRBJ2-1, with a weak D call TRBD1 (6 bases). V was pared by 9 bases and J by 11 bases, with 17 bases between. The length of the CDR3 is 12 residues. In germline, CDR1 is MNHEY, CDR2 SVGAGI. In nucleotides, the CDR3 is TGTGCCAGTAGCAACGAGGGGGATAAGCAGTTCTTC. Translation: CASSNEGDKQFF.

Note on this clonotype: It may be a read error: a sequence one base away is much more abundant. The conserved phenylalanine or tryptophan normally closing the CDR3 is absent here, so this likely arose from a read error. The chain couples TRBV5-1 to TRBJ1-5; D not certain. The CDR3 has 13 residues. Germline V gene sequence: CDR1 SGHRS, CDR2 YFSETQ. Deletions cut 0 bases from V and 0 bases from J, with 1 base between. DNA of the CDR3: TGCGCCAGCAGCTTGGATAGCAATCAGCCCCAGCATTAT. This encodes CASSLDSNQPQHY.

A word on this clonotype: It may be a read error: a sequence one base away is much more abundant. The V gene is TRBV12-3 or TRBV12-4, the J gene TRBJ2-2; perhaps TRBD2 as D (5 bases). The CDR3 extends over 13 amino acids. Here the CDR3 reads CASSLIETGELLF. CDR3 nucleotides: TGTGCCAGCAGTTTGATCGAGACCGGGGAGCTGCTTTTT.

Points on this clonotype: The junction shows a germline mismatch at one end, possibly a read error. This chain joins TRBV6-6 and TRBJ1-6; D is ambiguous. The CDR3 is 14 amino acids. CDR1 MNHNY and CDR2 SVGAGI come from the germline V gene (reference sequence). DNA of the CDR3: TGTGCCGGCAGTTACTCGCAGAATAATTCACCCCTCCACTTT. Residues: CAGSYSQNNSPLHF.

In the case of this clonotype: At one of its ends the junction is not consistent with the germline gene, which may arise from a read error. CDR3 nucleotides: TGTGCCGGTAGCCCTATAGCGGGAGTGAAAGAGCGGTACTTC. This gives the protein CAGSPIAGVKERYF. This chain links TRBV11-2 with TRBJ2-7; 9 bases agree with TRBD2. The CDR3 runs to 14 residues. CDR1 and CDR2 from the germline V gene are SGHAT and FQNNGV.

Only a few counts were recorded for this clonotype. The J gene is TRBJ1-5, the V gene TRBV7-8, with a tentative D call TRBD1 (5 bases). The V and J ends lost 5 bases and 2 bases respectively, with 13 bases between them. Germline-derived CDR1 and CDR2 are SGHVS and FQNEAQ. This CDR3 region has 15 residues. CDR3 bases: TGTGCCAGCAGCGGACCAGGGTCTGGCAATCAGCCCCAGCATTTT. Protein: CASSGPGSGNQPQHF.

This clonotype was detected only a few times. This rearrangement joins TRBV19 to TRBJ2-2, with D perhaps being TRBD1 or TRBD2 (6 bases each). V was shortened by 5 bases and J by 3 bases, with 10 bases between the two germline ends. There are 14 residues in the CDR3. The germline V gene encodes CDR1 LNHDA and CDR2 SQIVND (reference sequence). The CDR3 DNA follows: TGTGCCAGTAGTGTGGGGGGCTACACCGGGGAGCTGTTTTTT. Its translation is CASSVGGYTGELFF.